Presented here are 5 T cell receptor beta chains from one specimen sequenced in a study of OX40 agonist ivuxolimab in advanced cancers. Assay: immunoSEQ multiplex PCR; the TCRdb copy retains only in-frame clones and omits some. The profile shows approximately 57,000 clones, over 75% of them singletons. The specimen was CD4+ or CD8+ T cells sorted from blood, collected in a trial of the OX40 agonist ivuxolimab. The source of these receptors is an adult with an advanced solid tumor such as melanoma, head and neck, liver or kidney cancer.

The chain combines TRBV2 with TRBJ1-1; D perhaps matches TRBD1 (5 bases). This CDR3 comprises 13 residues. Trimming cost V 6 bases and J 7 bases, with 15 bases left between them. Germline V gives CDR1 SNHLY, CDR2 FYNNEI. The CDR3 sequence: CASRDSGGNEAFF. The CDR3 nucleotides read TGTGCCAGCAGGGACTCGGGGGGGAATGAAGCTTTCTTT.

Written as DNA, the CDR3 is TGCGCCAGCAGCCCGGGACCAAATTCGGGAAATGAGCAGTTCTTC. Translation gives CASSPGPNSGNEQFF. The chain joins TRBV4-1 to TRBJ2-1; D may correspond to TRBD1 or TRBD2 (5 bases each). Trimming left V 4 bases short and J 7 bases short, with 17 bases between. Germline V gives CDR1 MGHRA, CDR2 YSYEKL. The CDR3 has 15 amino acids.

The chain carries TRBV6-6 and TRBJ2-2, with 10 bases fitting TRBD2. The CDR3 spans 16 residues. V was clipped by 4 bases and J by 4 bases; unmatched bases: 6. Germline lookup yields CDR1 MNHNY and CDR2 SVGAGI (reference sequence). CDR3 nucleotide sequence: TGTGCCAGCAGTTCGCCGGGACTAGCGAGCACCGGGGAGCTGTTTTTT. Its translation is CASSSPGLASTGELFF.

The V and J genes are TRBV27 and TRBJ2-3; possible D gene TRBD1, 6 bases. The length of the CDR3 is 17 residues. From germline, CDR1 is MNHEY and CDR2 SMNVEV (reference sequence). The V gene lost 5 bases and the J gene lost 5 bases, with 23 bases spanning the gap. The CDR3 DNA reads as TGTGCCAGCAGTCCCGGACAGCCGACCCCAACTGAAGATACGCAGTATTTT. Its translation: CASSPGQPTPTEDTQYF.

The V and J genes are TRBV19 and TRBJ2-3; TRBD2 matches 9 bases. Unmatched junction bases numbered 2, after V lost 2 bases and J lost 8 bases. This CDR3 has 13 amino acids. CDR1 and CDR2 from the germline V gene are LNHDA and SQIVND (reference sequence). The CDR3 coding sequence is TGTGCCAGTAGTATATCTAGCGGGGCTACGCAGTATTTT. Its translation is CASSISSGATQYF.